The clone carrying this T cell receptor (beta chain) was recorded a few times. Its antigen is as yet unknown. This sample was included in a study of T-cell memory formation after mild COVID-19. Regarding the study as a whole: Confirmation was lacking for SARS-CoV-2 specificity of second-wave clones that peaked on day 37. CD4/CD8 balance characterized clones contracting day 15 to 85, and CD4+ skew characterized later expanders. CD4+ clones that contracted lay mainly in CM and EM; CD8+ ones lay in EMRA.

TCRdb used MiXCR to reprocess the 5' RACE reads, holding one entry per CDR3 protein. The repertoire has under 300,000 distinct CDR3 sequences, 7.5% to 9.5% of them found once; the top ten carry about 20%. This clonotype was sampled from a man between 18 and 35 years old who had mild COVID-19 (a few samples of this study predate the infection). Cell type and time point are not known. The specimen was PBMCs or a T cell subset sorted from them (not recorded which).

The CDR3 region is CASSQVFVIPNTGELFF. The CDR3 nucleotides are TGCGCCAGCAGCCAAGTCTTCGTCATACCTAACACCGGGGAGCTGTTTTTT. This sequence joins TRBV4-1 and TRBJ2-2; no clear D gene. This CDR3 spans 17 amino acids. Trimming pared 1 base from V and 2 bases from J, leaving 14 bases between. Germline values: CDR1 MGHRA, CDR2 YSYEKL.